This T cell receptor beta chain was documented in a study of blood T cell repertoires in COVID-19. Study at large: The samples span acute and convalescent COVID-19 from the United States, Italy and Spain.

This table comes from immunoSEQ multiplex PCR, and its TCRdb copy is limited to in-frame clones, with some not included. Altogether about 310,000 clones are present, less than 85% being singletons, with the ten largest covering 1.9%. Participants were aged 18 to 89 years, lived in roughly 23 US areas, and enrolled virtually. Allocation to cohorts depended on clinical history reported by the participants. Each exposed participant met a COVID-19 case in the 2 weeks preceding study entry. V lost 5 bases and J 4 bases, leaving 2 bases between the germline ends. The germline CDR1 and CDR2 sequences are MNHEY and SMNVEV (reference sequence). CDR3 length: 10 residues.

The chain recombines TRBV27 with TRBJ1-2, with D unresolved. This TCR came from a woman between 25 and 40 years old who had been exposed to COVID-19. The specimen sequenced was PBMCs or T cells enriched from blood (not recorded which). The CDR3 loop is CASSRYGYTF. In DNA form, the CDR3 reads TGTGCCAGCAGTCGCTATGGCTACACCTTC.